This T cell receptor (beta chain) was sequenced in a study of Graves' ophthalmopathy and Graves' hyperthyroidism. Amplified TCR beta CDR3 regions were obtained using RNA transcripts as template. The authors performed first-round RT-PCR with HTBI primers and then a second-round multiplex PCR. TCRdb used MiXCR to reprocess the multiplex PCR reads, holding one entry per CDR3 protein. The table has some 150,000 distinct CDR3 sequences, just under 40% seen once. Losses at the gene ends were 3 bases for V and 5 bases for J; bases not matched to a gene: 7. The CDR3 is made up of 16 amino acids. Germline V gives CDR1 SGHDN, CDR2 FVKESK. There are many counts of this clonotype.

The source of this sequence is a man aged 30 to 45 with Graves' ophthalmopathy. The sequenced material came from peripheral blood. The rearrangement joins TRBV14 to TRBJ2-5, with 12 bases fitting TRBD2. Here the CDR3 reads CASSHRTSGTGETQYF. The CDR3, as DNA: TGTGCCAGCAGCCATCGGACTAGCGGGACCGGGGAGACCCAGTACTTC.